This T cell receptor beta chain was captured in a study of TIL therapy for anti-PD-1-resistant metastatic lung cancer. The wider study: Tumors carried a median about 1.6 non-synonymous mutations per megabase.

The time point is: pre-treatment sample, taken before nivolumab and TIL therapy. The tumor samples were excised metastases, mostly pleural nodules or supraclavicular lymph nodes. Tumors were harvested before any PD-1/PD-L1 blockade. Enrollment ran from October 2017 to early 2020. Sequencing used immunoSEQ v3. Each library reached 1.9 million or so read pairs, or roughly 4.5-6.5 million at deep level. Measured with immunoSEQ multiplex PCR; TCRdb has only the in-frame clones, and not every one. The table lists about 100,000 clones, roughly 65% of them singletons. This clone showed up just a few times. This material consisted of tumor tissue, taken at baseline. The receptor's source is a person between 30 and 80 years old with non-small cell lung cancer.

CDR3 DNA sequence: TGCAGCGTCAGGGGAAACGGTGAAAAACTGTTTTTT. It is translated as CSVRGNGEKLFF. V is TRBV29-1 and J is TRBJ1-4, with TRBD1 as a possible D gene (6 bases). The V end was cut by 6 bases, the J end by 7 bases, with 12 bases between. The CDR3 runs 12 residues. The V gene's germline CDR1 is SQVTM and CDR2 ANQGSEA.